A single sample gave rise to the 32 T cell receptor beta chains below, sequenced in a study of T cells in Graves' hyperthyroidism and ophthalmopathy. Amplification targeted TCR beta CDR3 regions from RNA transcripts. When the TCR CDR3 underwent first-round RT-PCR, the HTBI primer set was used. Each CDR3 protein gets one entry after TCRdb re-called the multiplex PCR reads with MiXCR. Of fewer than 900,000 distinct CDR3 sequences in the sample, less than 20% were seen once. What was sequenced was blood. The receptors originated from a man between 18 and 35 years old with Graves' hyperthyroidism.

The chain recombines TRBV6-1 with TRBJ2-5, with 7 bases lining up with TRBD1. The CDR3 has 12 amino acids. Germline lookup yields CDR1 MNHNS and CDR2 SASEGT. The CDR3 sequence: CGTGVFRETQYF. The CDR3 nucleotides are TGTGGCACAGGGGTTTTCCGGGAGACCCAGTACTTC.

This rearrangement joins TRBV20-1 to TRBJ2-7; D gene ambiguous. V was shortened by 0 bases and J by 3 bases, with 12 bases between the two germline ends. Germline V gives CDR1 DFQATT, CDR2 SNEGSKA (reference sequence). The length of the CDR3 is 14 residues. CDR3 sequence: CSARDPRTGYEQYF. CDR3 DNA: TGCAGTGCTAGAGATCCACGTACTGGCTACGAGCAGTACTTC.

This clonotype was seen ten or more times. This chain links TRBV12-3 or TRBV12-4 with TRBJ2-1, with D perhaps assigned TRBD1 or TRBD2 (5 bases each). The CDR3 is made up of 13 amino acids. Trimming took 7 bases from V and 8 from J, leaving 15 bases between them. The CDR3 spells CASTRDPADEQFF. CDR3 nucleotides: TGTGCCAGCACCCGGGACCCGGCCGATGAGCAGTTCTTC.

The gene calls are TRBV18 and TRBJ2-5, with a possible D match to TRBD1 (6 bases). Germline V CDR1 and CDR2: KGHSH, LQKENI. The V end was cut by 1 base, the J end by 5 bases, with 14 bases between. The CDR3 runs 15 residues. In nucleotides, the CDR3 is TGTGCCAGCTCACCACGCTCGACAGGCCGGGAGACCCAGTACTTC. Its protein is CASSPRSTGRETQYF. Variable domain in full (rest from reference TRBV18 and TRBJ2-5): NAGVMQNPRHLVRRRGQEARLRCSPMKGHSHVYWYRQLPEEGLKFMVYLQKENIIDESGMPKERFSAEFPKEGPSILRIQQVVRGDSAAYFCASSPRSTGRETQYFGPGTRLLVL.

There are many counts of this clonotype. The rearrangement joins TRBV13 to TRBJ2-1; D unresolved. The germline V and J ends were trimmed by 2 bases and 7 bases, with 18 bases remaining between them. This CDR3 spans 16 amino acids. Germline CDR1 PRHDT, CDR2 FYEKMQ (reference sequence). The CDR3 region has the DNA TGTGCCAGCAGCTTAACGTCCGACGCCCAAGGGAATGAGCAGTTCTTC. Its protein is CASSLTSDAQGNEQFF.

This clonotype was found many times. V usage is TRBV7-9 and J usage is TRBJ2-7; 14 bases agree with TRBD2. V lost 5 bases to trimming and J lost 3 bases; unmatched junction nucleotides: 3. The CDR3 extends over 15 amino acids. Germline assignment: CDR1 SEHNR and CDR2 FQNEAQ (reference sequence). DNA of the CDR3: TGTGCCAGCAGCACGGGACTAGCGGGAGTCTACGAGCAGTACTTC. It translates to CASSTGLAGVYEQYF.

This clonotype showed up just a few times. The chain employs TRBV20-1 and TRBJ2-7; 11 bases fit TRBD2. Germline V lookup: CDR1 DFQATT, CDR2 SNEGSKA (reference sequence). The CDR3 consists of 13 residues. The CDR3 nucleotides read TGCAACCAAGGCCTAGCGGGAGGACCCGAGCAGTACTTC. It codes for CNQGLAGGPEQYF.

This clonotype appeared a few times. This chain connects TRBV7-9 to TRBJ2-1; 8 nucleotides line up with TRBD2. The CDR3 covers 19 residues. Trimming at V came to 5 bases and at J to 5 bases, leaving 20 bases not matched to a gene. The V gene's germline CDR1 is SEHNR and CDR2 FQNEAQ (reference sequence). In DNA, the CDR3 is TGTGCCAGCAGCGAAGTGGGGGACCGCTCGGGTAGCGGGAACAATGAGCAGTTCTTC. Translation: CASSEVGDRSGSGNNEQFF.

This chain joins TRBV28 and TRBJ2-7; 8 bases line up with TRBD2. V shed 3 bases and J 4 bases; nucleotides not matched to a gene: 5. Germline values: CDR1 MDHEN, CDR2 SYDVKM. The length of the CDR3 is 14 residues. CDR3 residues: CASSFRGRRYEQYF. Here the CDR3 DNA reads TGTGCCAGCAGTTTTCGCGGGAGGAGGTACGAGCAGTACTTC.

This clonotype was detected ten times or more. The chain couples TRBV7-2 to TRBJ1-1, with unresolved D. The CDR3 has 13 amino acids. The ends were cut back, 5 bases at V and 11 bases at J, with 18 bases in the middle. The V gene's germline CDR1 is SGHTA and CDR2 FQGNSA. The CDR3 is CASSPPTRASAFF. The CDR3 DNA is TGTGCCAGCAGCCCACCAACCCGGGCGTCCGCTTTCTTT. The full variable domain, with the rest looked up from reference TRBV7-2 and TRBJ1-1, is GAGVSQSPSNKVTEKGKDVELRCDPISGHTALYWYRQSLGQGLEFLIYFQGNSAPDKSGLPSDRFSAERTGGSVSTLTIQRTQQEDSAVYLCASSPPTRASAFFGQGTRLTVV.

This clonotype has more than one count but fewer than ten. The chain joins TRBV18 to TRBJ2-7; D unclear. The germline V and J ends were trimmed by 2 bases and 0 bases, with 14 bases remaining between them. The CDR3 covers 16 residues. In germline, CDR1 is KGHSH, CDR2 LQKENI. CDR3 nucleotide sequence: TGTGCCAGCTCACCAGGAGTCTGGCGGAGCTCCTACGAGCAGTACTTC. It encodes CASSPGVWRSSYEQYF.

The chain uses TRBV6-1 and TRBJ2-6; D is unclear. V lost 8 bases and J lost 2, with 10 bases in between. Germline V gene data show CDR1 as MNHNS and CDR2 as SASEGT. CDR3 length equals 14 residues. The DNA of the CDR3 is TGTGCCAGCGATAGGGTCACTGGGGCCAACGTCCTGACTTTC. Its protein is CASDRVTGANVLTF.

This clonotype was picked up many times. The rearrangement joins TRBV27 to TRBJ2-1; 8 nucleotides match TRBD2. The germline gives CDR1 MNHEY, CDR2 SMNVEV (reference sequence). The V and J ends lost 8 bases and 4 bases, in that order; junction bases with no gene match: 7. The length of the CDR3 is 14 residues. CDR3 protein: CASRPGGLYNEQFF. Written as DNA, the CDR3 is TGTGCCAGCCGGCCGGGGGGGTTGTACAATGAGCAGTTCTTC.

This clonotype has only a few counts. This chain connects TRBV2 to TRBJ1-2, with TRBD1 matching 7 bases. The CDR3 sequence is 14 residues long. The ends lost 6 bases at V and 8 bases at J; junction bases unmatched: 12. CDR1 is SNHLY, CDR2 FYNNEI, per germline. The CDR3 DNA sequence: TGTGCCAGCAGGAAACCGGGACAGCTCAAGGGCTACACCTTC. It specifies CASRKPGQLKGYTF.

This clonotype was seen at least ten times. V gene TRBV6-5 combines with J gene TRBJ1-2; tentative D call: TRBD1 (5 bases). Looked up from germline, CDR1 is MNHEY and CDR2 is SVGAGI. This CDR3 comprises 14 residues. Trimming removed 4 bases at V and 3 bases at J, with 12 bases between. CDR3 amino acids: CASSSSGGDYGYTF. In DNA, the CDR3 is TGTGCCAGCAGTTCCTCGGGAGGGGACTATGGCTACACCTTC.

The chain uses TRBV18 and TRBJ1-4; 8 bases align to TRBD1. CDR1 and CDR2 from the germline V gene are KGHSH and LQKENI. The CDR3 contains 13 residues. With V trimmed by 3 bases and J by 8 bases, 2 bases remained unmatched. The CDR3 DNA reads as TGTGCCAGCTCACCGGACAGGGCGGAAAAACTGTTTTTT. Amino acid sequence: CASSPDRAEKLFF.

This clonotype showed up many times. The chain is built from TRBV7-9 and TRBJ1-1; D may be TRBD1 (5 bases). The CDR3 loop spans 12 amino acids. Looked up from germline, CDR1 is SEHNR and CDR2 is FQNEAQ (reference sequence). Trimming took off 3 bases at V and 11 bases at J, with 13 bases between the two ends. CDR3 sequence: CASSFGGTAAFF. CDR3 in DNA: TGTGCCAGCAGCTTTGGGGGGACCGCGGCTTTCTTT.

This clonotype has ten or more counts. This chain uses TRBV28 with TRBJ2-1; TRBD2 matches 13 bases. Trimming cost V 6 bases and J 0 bases; bases outside gene matches: 8. Germline V gene lookup returns CDR1 MDHEN and CDR2 SYDVKM. This CDR3 region has 18 residues. Here the CDR3 DNA reads TGTGCCAGCAGCCAACCGGGACTAGCGGGACCCTCCTACAATGAGCAGTTCTTC. Translating it yields CASSQPGLAGPSYNEQFF. The full variable domain, rest sourced from reference TRBV28 and TRBJ2-1, is DVKVTQSSRYLVKRTGEKVFLECVQDMDHENMFWYRQDPGLGLRLIYFSYDVKMKEKGDIPEGYSVSREKKERFSLILESASTNQTSMYLCASSQPGLAGPSYNEQFFGPGTRLTVL.

This clonotype came up many times. CDR3 DNA sequence: TGTGCCAGCAGTTTCGGGATTTACACTGAAGCTTTCTTT. Encoded protein: CASSFGIYTEAFF. V is TRBV2 and J is TRBJ1-1, with D hard to call. Between the trimmed V and J ends, which lost 5 bases and 3 bases, there was a span of 10 bases. Germline assignment: CDR1 SNHLY and CDR2 FYNNEI. The CDR3 is 13 residues long.

This clonotype was detected many times. The chain joins TRBV29-1 to TRBJ2-5; 7 bases match TRBD1. There are 13 residues in the CDR3. V shed 7 bases and J 1 base; nucleotides not matched to a gene: 6. The V gene's germline CDR1 is SQVTM and CDR2 ANQGSEA. The CDR3 coding sequence is TGCAGCGCCAGACGGGACAGCCAAGAGACCCAGTACTTC. Translated, it gives CSARRDSQETQYF.

This clonotype was recorded many times. The V gene is TRBV20-1, the J gene TRBJ2-1; 15 bases agree with TRBD2. This CDR3 comprises 16 residues. Per germline, CDR1 DFQATT and CDR2 SNEGSKA (reference sequence). The V segment lost 7 bases and the J segment 7 bases; nucleotides outside the gene matches: 11. The CDR3 bases are TGCAGTGTGACCCACCCGGGACTAGCGGGAGGTAATGAGCAGTTCTTC. Encoded protein: CSVTHPGLAGGNEQFF.

In its sample, this clonotype was seen a few times. This chain joins TRBV19 and TRBJ2-6; no reliable D call. The CDR3 is 16 residues long. V gave up 7 bases and J gave up 2 bases, with 15 bases separating them. Germline CDR1 and CDR2: LNHDA and SQIVND (reference sequence). The CDR3 DNA is TGTGCCAGTACTTCAGCGAGGAAGGCTGGGGCCAACGTCCTGACTTTC. Its protein is CASTSARKAGANVLTF.

The chain couples TRBV20-1 to TRBJ1-2; D not certain. V lost 3 bases and J 7 bases, leaving 9 bases between the germline ends. Germline V gives CDR1 DFQATT, CDR2 SNEGSKA (reference sequence). CDR3 length: 11 amino acids. The CDR3 sequence is CSARSGFGYTF. The CDR3 DNA sequence: TGCAGTGCTAGGTCGGGGTTTGGCTACACCTTC.

The CDR3 nucleotides read TGTGCCAGCAGCCAAGAATCGGTATATGGCTACACCTTC. The encoded protein is CASSQESVYGYTF. The V call is TRBV14, the J call TRBJ1-2; D uncertain. The CDR3 is 13 residues long. Trimming pared 0 bases from V and 5 bases from J, leaving 7 bases between. CDR1 SGHDN and CDR2 FVKESK come from the germline V gene.

The chain is built from TRBV2 and TRBJ1-1; the D is unclear. The V gene's germline CDR1 is SNHLY and CDR2 FYNNEI. V dropped 7 bases and J dropped 4 bases, with 10 bases sitting between them. CDR3 length equals 12 residues. CDR3 in amino acids: CASNGRATEAFF. CDR3 nucleotide sequence: TGTGCCAGCAATGGTCGGGCCACTGAAGCTTTCTTT.

This clonotype was counted a few times. This chain links TRBV5-8 with TRBJ2-7; D unresolved. The germline V gene encodes CDR1 SGHTS and CDR2 YDEGEE. Trimming stripped 0 bases from V and 7 bases from J, with 11 bases between. The CDR3 covers 13 residues. CDR3 DNA: TGTGCCAGCAGCTTGGCCCTCAGGAAAGAGCAGTACTTC. Translating it yields CASSLALRKEQYF.

V is TRBV6-1 and J is TRBJ1-5; a weak D match, TRBD1 (6 bases). The germline gives CDR1 MNHNS, CDR2 SASEGT. The CDR3 spans 15 residues. Between the trimmed V and J ends, which lost 2 bases and 4 bases, there was a span of 12 bases. The CDR3 DNA follows: TGTGCCAGCAGTGAATGGACAGCTGTAAATCAGCCCCAGCATTTT. It specifies CASSEWTAVNQPQHF.

This clonotype was seen ten or more times. This sequence joins TRBV30 and TRBJ2-7; 9 positions match TRBD2. The J segment lost 5 bases and the V segment lost 2 bases, leaving 7 bases of the junction unmatched. From germline, CDR1 is GTSNPN and CDR2 SVGIG (reference sequence). There are 14 residues in the CDR3. Here the CDR3 DNA reads TGTGCCTGGAGTTTCGGACTAGCGTCCCACGAGCAGTACTTC. It encodes CAWSFGLASHEQYF. The full variable domain, in which reference TRBV30 and TRBJ2-7 provide the parts outside the CDR3, is SQTIHQWPATLVQPVGSPLSLECTVEGTSNPNLYWYRQAAGRGLQLLFYSVGIGQISSEVPQNLSASRPQDRQFILSSKKLLLSDSGFYLCAWSFGLASHEQYFGPGTRLTVT.

At least ten counts were recorded for this clonotype. The V gene is TRBV7-2, the J gene TRBJ1-4, with 7 bases that match TRBD1. J was trimmed by 8 bases and V by 5 bases; bases with no gene match: 8. This CDR3 has 14 amino acids. Germline CDR1 is SGHTA and CDR2 is FQGNSA. CDR3 loop: CASSLRDSREKLFF. The CDR3, as DNA: TGTGCCAGCAGCCTCCGGGACAGTCGGGAAAAACTGTTTTTT.

This clonotype occurred many times. The chain uses TRBV28 and TRBJ1-3, with D unresolved. The germline gives CDR1 MDHEN, CDR2 SYDVKM. The CDR3 has 14 amino acids. V dropped 11 bases and J dropped 2 bases, with 16 bases sitting between them. The DNA for the CDR3 is TGTGCCTCCTCCTCGACGGAGACTGGAAACACCATATATTTT. Translated, it gives CASSSTETGNTIYF.

This clonotype has more than one count but fewer than ten. V gene TRBV19 combines with J gene TRBJ1-1, with D uncertain. V was cut by 3 bases and J by 0 bases, with 8 bases left in between. Germline values: CDR1 LNHDA, CDR2 SQIVND (reference sequence). This CDR3 has 14 residues. The DNA for the CDR3 is TGTGCCAGTAGTATCGGGAATATGAACACTGAAGCTTTCTTT. Translation: CASSIGNMNTEAFF.

Many counts were recorded for this clonotype. The chain combines TRBV7-2 with TRBJ1-2; D might be TRBD1 (5 bases). V lost 1 base, J lost 4 bases, and 16 bases lay in between. This CDR3 has 16 residues. From germline, CDR1 is SGHTA and CDR2 FQGNSA. The CDR3 region has the DNA TGTGCCAGCAGCTTAGAGGGGCCGAGAGCCACCTATGGCTACACCTTC. It translates to CASSLEGPRATYGYTF.